Described below is a single TCR beta chain sequence and its context. What it recognizes is unknown. Here immunoSEQ multiplex PCR was the method, and the copy in TCRdb shows in-frame clones only, minus some. The sample lists fewer than 35,000 clones, roughly 96% seen once, with less than 2.5% in the top ten. The data belong to a study of T cells in tuberculosis. Study-wide context: A South African cohort included IGRA-negative adolescents, latently infected IGRA-positive adolescents and adults with active tuberculosis.

Trimming removed 2 bases at V and 3 bases at J, with 8 bases between. The germline V gene has CDR1 SGHRS and CDR2 YFSETQ. The CDR3 covers 13 residues. Tuberculin skin test and IGRA determined adolescents' latent tuberculosis status at entry. Study results and caveats: Active tuberculosis alpha repertoires lay closer to GMM-specific TCRs than controls'.

The receptor's source is a donor aged 10-29 years with latent tuberculosis or without tuberculosis infection. V and J are TRBV5-1 and TRBJ1-1, with D possibly TRBD1 on 5 matching bases. Sequences were obtained from PBMCs. The CDR3 DNA reads as TGCGCCAGCAGCTTAGGGGATTACACTGAAGCTTTCTTT. Amino acids: CASSLGDYTEAFF.